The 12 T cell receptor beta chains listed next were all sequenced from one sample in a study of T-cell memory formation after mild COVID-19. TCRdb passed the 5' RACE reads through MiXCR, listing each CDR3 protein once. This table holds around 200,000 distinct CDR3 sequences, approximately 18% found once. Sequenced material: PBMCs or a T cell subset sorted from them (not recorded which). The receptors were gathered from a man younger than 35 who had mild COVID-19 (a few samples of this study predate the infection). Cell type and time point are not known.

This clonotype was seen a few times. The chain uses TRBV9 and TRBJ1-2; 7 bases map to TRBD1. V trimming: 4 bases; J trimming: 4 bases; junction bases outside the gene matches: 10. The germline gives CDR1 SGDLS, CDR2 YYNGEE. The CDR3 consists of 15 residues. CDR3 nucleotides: TGTGCCAGCAGCCCAGGACAGGCAATTGCCTATGGCTACACCTTC. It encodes CASSPGQAIAYGYTF.

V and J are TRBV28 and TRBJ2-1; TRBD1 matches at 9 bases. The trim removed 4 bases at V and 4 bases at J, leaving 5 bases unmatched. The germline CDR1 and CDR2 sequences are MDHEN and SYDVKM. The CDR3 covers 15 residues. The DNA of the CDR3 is TGTGCCAGCAGTTCGCCCGGGACAGGGTACAATGAGCAGTTCTTC. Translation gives CASSSPGTGYNEQFF.

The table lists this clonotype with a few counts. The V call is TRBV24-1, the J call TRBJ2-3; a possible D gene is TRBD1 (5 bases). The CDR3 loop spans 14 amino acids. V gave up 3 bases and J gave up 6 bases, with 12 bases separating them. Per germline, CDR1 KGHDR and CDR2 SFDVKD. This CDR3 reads CATSDPRVADTQYF. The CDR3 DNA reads TGTGCCACCAGTGATCCCAGGGTGGCTGATACGCAGTATTTT.

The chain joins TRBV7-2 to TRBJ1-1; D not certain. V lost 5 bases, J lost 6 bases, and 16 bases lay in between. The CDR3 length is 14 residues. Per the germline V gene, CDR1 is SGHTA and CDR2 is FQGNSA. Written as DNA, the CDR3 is TGTGCCAGCAGCATATTACGCCTTCGGTCTGAAGCTTTCTTT. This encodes CASSILRLRSEAFF. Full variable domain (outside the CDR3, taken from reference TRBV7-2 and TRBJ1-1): GAGVSQSPSNKVTEKGKDVELRCDPISGHTALYWYRQSLGQGLEFLIYFQGNSAPDKSGLPSDRFSAERTGGSVSTLTIQRTQQEDSAVYLCASSILRLRSEAFFGQGTRLTVV.

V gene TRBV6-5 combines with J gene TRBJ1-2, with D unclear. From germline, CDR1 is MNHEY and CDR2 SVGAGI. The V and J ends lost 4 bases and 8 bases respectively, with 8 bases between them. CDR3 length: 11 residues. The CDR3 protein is CASSSVRGYTF. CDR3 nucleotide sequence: TGTGCCAGCAGTTCCGTCAGGGGCTACACCTTC.

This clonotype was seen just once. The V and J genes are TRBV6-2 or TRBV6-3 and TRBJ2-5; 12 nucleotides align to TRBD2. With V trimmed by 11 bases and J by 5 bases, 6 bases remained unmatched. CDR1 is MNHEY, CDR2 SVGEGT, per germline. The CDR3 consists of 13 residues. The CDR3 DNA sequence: TGTGCCCATGGACTAGCGGGGTCGGAGACCCAGTACTTC. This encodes CAHGLAGSETQYF.

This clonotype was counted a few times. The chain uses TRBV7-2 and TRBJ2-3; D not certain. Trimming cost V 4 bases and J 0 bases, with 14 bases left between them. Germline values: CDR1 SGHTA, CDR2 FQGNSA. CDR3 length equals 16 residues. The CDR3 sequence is CASSSQSSWSTDTQYF. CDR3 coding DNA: TGTGCCAGCAGCTCCCAATCTAGTTGGAGCACAGATACGCAGTATTTT.

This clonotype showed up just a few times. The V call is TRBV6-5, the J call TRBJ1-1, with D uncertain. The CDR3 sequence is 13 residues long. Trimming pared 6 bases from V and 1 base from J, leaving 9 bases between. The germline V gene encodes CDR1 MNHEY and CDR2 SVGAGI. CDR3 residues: CASSLRQNTEAFF. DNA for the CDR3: TGTGCCAGCAGCCTCCGACAGAACACTGAAGCTTTCTTT.

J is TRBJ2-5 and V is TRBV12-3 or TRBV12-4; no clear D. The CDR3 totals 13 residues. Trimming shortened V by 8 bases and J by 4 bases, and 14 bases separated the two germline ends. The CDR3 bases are TGTGCCAGCGGTGCAGTCCAAGGAGAGACCCAGTACTTC. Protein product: CASGAVQGETQYF.

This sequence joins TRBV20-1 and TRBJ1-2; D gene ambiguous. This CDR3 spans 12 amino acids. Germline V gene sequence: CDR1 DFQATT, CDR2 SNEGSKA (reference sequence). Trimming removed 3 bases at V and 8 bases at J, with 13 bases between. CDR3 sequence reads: CSASSGSLGYTF. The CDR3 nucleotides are TGCAGTGCTAGTTCCGGGTCCCTCGGCTACACCTTC.

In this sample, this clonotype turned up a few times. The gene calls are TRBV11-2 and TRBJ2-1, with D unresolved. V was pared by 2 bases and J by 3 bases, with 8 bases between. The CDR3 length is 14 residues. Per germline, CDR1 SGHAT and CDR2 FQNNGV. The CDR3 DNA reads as TGTGCCAGCAGCTTATATGAGGTCTACAATGAGCAGTTCTTC. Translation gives CASSLYEVYNEQFF.

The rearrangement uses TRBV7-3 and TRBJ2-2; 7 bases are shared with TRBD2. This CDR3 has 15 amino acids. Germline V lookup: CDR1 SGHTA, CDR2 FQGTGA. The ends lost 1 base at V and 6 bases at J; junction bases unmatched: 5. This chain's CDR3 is CASSLSGGVAGELFF. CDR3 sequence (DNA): TGTGCCAGCAGCTTAAGCGGGGGAGTAGCCGGGGAGCTGTTTTTT.